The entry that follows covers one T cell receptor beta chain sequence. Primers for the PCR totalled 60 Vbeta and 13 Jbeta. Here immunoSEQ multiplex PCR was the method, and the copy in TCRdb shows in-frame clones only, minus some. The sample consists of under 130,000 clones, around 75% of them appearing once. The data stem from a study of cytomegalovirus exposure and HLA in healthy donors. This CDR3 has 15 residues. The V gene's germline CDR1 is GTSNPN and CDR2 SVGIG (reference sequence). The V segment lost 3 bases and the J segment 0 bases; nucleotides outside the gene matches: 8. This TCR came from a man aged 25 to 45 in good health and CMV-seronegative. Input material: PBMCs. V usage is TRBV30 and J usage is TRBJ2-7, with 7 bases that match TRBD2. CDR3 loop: CAWRFGGRDSYEQYF. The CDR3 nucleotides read TGTGCCTGGAGGTTCGGGGGGAGAGACTCCTACGAGCAGTACTTC. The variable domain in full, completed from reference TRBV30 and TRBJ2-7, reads SQTIHQWPATLVQPVGSPLSLECTVEGTSNPNLYWYRQAAGRGLQLLFYSVGIGQISSEVPQNLSASRPQDRQFILSSKKLLLSDSGFYLCAWRFGGRDSYEQYFGPGTRLTVT.